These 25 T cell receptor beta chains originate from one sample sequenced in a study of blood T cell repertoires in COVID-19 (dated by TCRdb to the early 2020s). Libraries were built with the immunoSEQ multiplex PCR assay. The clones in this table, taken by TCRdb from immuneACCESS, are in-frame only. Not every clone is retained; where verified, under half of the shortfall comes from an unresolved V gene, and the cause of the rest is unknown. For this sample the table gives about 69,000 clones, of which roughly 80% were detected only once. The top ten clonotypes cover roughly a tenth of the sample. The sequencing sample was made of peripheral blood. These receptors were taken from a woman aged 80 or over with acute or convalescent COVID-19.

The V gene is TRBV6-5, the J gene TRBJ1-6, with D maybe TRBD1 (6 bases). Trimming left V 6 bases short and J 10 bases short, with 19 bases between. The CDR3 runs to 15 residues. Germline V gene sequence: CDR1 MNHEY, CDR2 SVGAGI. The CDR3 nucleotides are TGTGCCAGCAGGTCCGTGGGGGGGCATGGATCACCCCTCCACTTT. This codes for CASRSVGGHGSPLHF.

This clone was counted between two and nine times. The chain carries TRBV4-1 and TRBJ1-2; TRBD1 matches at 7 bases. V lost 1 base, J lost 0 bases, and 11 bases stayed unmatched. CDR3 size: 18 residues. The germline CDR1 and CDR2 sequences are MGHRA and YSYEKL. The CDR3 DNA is TGCGCCAGCAGCCAAGGCCCCTTAAGGGGGCCAGCTAACTATGGCTACACCTTC. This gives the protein CASSQGPLRGPANYGYTF.

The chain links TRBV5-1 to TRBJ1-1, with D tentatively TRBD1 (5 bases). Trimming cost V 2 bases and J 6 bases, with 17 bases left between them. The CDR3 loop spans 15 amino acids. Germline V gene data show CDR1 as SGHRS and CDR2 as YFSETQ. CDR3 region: CASSFGGTGKAEAFF. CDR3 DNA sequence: TGCGCCAGCAGCTTCGGTGGGACTGGGAAGGCTGAAGCTTTCTTT. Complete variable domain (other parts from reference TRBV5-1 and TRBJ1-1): KAGVTQTPRYLIKTRGQQVTLSCSPISGHRSVSWYQQTPGQGLQFLFEYFSETQRNKGNFPGRFSGRQFSNSRSEMNVSTLELGDSALYLCASSFGGTGKAEAFFGQGTRLTVV.

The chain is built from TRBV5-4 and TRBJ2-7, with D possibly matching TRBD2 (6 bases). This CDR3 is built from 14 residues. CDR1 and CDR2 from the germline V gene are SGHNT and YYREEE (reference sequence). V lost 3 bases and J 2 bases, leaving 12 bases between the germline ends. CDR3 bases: TGTGCCAGCAGCTCTGGGACTGGAACCTACGAGCAGTACTTC. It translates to CASSSGTGTYEQYF.

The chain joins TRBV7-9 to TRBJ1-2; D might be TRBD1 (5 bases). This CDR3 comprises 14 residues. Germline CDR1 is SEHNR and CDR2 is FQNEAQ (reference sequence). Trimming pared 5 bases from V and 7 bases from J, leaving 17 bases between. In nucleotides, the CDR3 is TGTGCCAGCAGCCGACCGGGACTACAAGGTGGCTACACCTTC. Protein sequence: CASSRPGLQGGYTF.

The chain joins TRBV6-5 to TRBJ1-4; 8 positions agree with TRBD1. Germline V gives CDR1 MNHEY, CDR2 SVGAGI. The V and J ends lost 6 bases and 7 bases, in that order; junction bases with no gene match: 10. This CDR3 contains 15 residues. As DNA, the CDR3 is TGTGCCAGCAGCCACAGGGGGGCGGAGGTTGAAAAACTGTTTTTT. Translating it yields CASSHRGAEVEKLFF.

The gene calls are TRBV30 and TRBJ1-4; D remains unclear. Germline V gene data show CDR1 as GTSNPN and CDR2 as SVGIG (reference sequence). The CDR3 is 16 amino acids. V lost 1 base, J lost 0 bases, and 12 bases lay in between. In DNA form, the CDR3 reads TGTGCCTGGAGTGCCCCTTATCGTGCAACTAATGAAAAACTGTTTTTT. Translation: CAWSAPYRATNEKLFF.

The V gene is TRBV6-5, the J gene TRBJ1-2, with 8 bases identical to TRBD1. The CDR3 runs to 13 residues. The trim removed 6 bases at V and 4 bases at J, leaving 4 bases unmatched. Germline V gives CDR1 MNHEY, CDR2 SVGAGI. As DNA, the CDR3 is TGTGCCAGCAGGGACAGGGCGGGCTATGGCTACACCTTC. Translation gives CASRDRAGYGYTF.

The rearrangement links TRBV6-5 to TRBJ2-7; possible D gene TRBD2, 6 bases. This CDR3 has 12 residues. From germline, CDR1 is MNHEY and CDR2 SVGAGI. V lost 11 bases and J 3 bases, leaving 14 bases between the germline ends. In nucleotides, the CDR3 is TGTGCCTCTTGGGACTCGGTCTACGAGCAGTACTTC. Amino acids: CASWDSVYEQYF.

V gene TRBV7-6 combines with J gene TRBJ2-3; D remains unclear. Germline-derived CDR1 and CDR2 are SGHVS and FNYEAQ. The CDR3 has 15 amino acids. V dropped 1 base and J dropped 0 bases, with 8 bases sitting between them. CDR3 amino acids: CASSLEVRSTDTQYF. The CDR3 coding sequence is TGTGCCAGCAGCTTAGAGGTCAGGAGCACAGATACGCAGTATTTT. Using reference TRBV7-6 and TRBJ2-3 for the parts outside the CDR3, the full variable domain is GAGVSQSPRYKVTKRGQDVALRCDPISGHVSLYWYRQALGQGPEFLTYFNYEAQQDKSGLPNDRFSAERPEGSISTLTIQRTEQRDSAMYRCASSLEVRSTDTQYFGPGTRLTVL.

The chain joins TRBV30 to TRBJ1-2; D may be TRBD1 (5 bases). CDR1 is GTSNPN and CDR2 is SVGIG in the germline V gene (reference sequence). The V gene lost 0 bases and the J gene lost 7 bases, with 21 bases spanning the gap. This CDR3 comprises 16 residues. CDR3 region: CAWSVQGVLSYLGYTF. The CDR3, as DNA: TGTGCCTGGAGTGTACAAGGGGTCCTAAGCTACCTTGGCTACACCTTC. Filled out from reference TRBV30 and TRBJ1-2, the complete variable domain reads SQTIHQWPATLVQPVGSPLSLECTVEGTSNPNLYWYRQAAGRGLQLLFYSVGIGQISSEVPQNLSASRPQDRQFILSSKKLLLSDSGFYLCAWSVQGVLSYLGYTFGSGTRLTVV.

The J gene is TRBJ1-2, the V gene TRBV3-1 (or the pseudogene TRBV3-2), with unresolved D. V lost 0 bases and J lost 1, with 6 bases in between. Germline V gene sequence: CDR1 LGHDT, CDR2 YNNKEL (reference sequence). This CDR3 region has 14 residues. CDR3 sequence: CASSQDVGNYGYTF. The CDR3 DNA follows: TGTGCCAGCAGCCAAGATGTCGGTAACTATGGCTACACCTTC.

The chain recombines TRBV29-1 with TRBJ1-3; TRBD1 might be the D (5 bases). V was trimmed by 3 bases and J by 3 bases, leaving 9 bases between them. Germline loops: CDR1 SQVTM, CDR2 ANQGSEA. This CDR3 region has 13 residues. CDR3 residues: CSVEGGGGNTIYF. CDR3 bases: TGCAGCGTTGAGGGCGGGGGTGGAAACACCATATATTTT.

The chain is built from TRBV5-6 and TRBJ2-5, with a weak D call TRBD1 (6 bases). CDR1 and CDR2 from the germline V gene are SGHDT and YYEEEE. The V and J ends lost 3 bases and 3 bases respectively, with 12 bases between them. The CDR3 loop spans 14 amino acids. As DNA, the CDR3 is TGTGCCAGCAGCTGGAAGGACAGTAAAGAGACCCAGTACTTC. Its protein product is CASSWKDSKETQYF.

CDR3 amino acids: CASSQGPENLKTQYF. CDR3 DNA: TGTGCCAGCAGCCAGGGCCCGGAAAACTTAAAGACCCAGTACTTC. This chain connects TRBV3-1 (or the pseudogene TRBV3-2) to TRBJ2-5; D is unresolved. From germline, CDR1 is LGHDT and CDR2 YNNKEL (reference sequence). This CDR3 is built from 15 residues. Trimming took off 3 bases at V and 6 bases at J, with 17 bases between the two ends.

CDR3 nucleotide sequence: TGTGCCAGCAGCCCACTGAGGGAAAACACCATATATTTT. Residues: CASSPLRENTIYF. The rearrangement joins TRBV7-9 to TRBJ1-3; no definite D call. This CDR3 region has 13 residues. Trimming shortened V by 5 bases and J by 6 bases, and 11 bases separated the two germline ends. The germline gives CDR1 SEHNR, CDR2 FQNEAQ (reference sequence).

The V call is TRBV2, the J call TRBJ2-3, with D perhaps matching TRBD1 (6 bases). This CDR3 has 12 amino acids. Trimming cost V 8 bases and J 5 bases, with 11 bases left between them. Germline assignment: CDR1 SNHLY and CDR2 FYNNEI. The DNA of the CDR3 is TGTGCCAGCTACAGGGCTGGAGATACGCAGTATTTT. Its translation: CASYRAGDTQYF.

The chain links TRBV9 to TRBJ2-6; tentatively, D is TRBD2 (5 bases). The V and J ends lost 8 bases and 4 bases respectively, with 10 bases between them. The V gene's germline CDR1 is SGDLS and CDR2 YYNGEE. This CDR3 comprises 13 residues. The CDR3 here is CASRGPGANVLTF. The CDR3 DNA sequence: TGTGCCAGTCGAGGGCCCGGGGCCAACGTCCTGACTTTC.

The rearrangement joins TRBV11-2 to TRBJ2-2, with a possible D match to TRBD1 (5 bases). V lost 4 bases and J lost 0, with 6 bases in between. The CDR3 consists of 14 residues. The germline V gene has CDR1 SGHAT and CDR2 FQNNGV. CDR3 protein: CASSWTSNTGELFF. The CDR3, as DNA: TGTGCCAGCAGCTGGACATCGAACACCGGGGAGCTGTTTTTT. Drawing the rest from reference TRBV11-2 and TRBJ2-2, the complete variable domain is EAGVAQSPRYKIIEKRQSVAFWCNPISGHATLYWYQQILGQGPKLLIQFQNNGVVDDSQLPKDRFSAERLKGVDSTLKIQPAKLEDSAVYLCASSWTSNTGELFFGEGSRLTVL.

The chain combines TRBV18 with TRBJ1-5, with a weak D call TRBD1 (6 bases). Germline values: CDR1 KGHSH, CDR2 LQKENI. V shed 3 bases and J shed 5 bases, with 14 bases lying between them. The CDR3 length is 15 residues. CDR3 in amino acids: CASSPGRGRDQPQHF. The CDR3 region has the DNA TGTGCCAGCTCACCGGGCAGGGGAAGGGATCAGCCCCAGCATTTT.

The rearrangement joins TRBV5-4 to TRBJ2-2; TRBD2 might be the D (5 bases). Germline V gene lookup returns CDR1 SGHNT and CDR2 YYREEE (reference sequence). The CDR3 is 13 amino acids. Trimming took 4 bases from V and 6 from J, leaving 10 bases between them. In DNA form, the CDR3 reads TGTGCCAGCAGCCTGAGAGGGCCCGGGGAGCTGTTTTTT. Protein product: CASSLRGPGELFF.

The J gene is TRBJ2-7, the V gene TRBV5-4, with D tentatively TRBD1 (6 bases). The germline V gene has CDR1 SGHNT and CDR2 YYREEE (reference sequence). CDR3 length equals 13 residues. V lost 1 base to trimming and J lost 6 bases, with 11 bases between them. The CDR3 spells CASSLWDISEQYF. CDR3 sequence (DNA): TGTGCCAGCAGCTTGTGGGACATCAGCGAGCAGTACTTC.

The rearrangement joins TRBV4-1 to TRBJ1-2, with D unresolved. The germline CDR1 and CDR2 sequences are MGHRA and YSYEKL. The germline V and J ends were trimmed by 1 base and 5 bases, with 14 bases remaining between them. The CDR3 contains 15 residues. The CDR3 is CASSQGDGSEYGYTF. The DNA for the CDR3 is TGCGCCAGCAGCCAAGGAGACGGCAGCGAATATGGCTACACCTTC.

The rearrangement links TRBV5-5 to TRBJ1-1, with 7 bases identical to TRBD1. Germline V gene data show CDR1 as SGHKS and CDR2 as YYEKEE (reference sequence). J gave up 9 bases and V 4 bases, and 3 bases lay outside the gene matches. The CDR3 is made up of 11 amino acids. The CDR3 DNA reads TGTGCCAGCAGCCTGACAGGGAAAGCTTTCTTT. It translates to CASSLTGKAFF. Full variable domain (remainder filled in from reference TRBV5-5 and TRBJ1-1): DAGVTQSPTHLIKTRGQQVTLRCSPISGHKSVSWYQQVLGQGPQFIFQYYEKEERGRGNFPDRFSARQFPNYSSELNVNALLLGDSALYLCASSLTGKAFFGQGTRLTVV.

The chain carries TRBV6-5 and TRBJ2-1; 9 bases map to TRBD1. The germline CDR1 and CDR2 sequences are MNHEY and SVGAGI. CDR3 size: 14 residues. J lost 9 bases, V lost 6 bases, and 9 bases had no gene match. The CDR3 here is CASSPRRTGAEQFF. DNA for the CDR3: TGTGCCAGCAGCCCCCGGAGGACAGGGGCTGAGCAGTTCTTC.